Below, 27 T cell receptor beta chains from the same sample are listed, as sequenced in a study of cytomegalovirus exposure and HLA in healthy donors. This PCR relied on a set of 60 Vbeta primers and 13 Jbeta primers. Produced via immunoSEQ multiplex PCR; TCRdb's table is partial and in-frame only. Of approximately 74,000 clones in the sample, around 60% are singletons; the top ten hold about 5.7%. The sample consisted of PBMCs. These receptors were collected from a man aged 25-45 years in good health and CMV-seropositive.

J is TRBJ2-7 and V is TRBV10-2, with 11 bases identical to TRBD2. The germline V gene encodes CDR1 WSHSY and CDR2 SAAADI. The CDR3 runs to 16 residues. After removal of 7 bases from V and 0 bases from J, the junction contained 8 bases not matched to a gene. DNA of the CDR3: TGCGCCAGCAAAATTAGCGGGGGGGTGAGCTCCTACGAGCAGTACTTC. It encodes CASKISGGVSSYEQYF.

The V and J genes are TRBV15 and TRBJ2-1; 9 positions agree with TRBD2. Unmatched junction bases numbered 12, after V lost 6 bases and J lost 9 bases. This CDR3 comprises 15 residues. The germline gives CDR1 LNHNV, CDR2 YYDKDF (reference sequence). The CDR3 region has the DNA TGTGCCACCAGTCTAGAGCTAGCGGGGTGGAGTGAGCAGTTCTTC. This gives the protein CATSLELAGWSEQFF.

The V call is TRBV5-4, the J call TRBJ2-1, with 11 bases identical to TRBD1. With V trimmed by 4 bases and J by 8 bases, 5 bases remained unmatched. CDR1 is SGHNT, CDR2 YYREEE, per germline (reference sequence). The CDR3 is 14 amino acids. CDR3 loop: CASSIGTGGYEQFF. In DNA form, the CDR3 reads TGTGCCAGCAGCATAGGGACAGGGGGGTATGAGCAGTTCTTC.

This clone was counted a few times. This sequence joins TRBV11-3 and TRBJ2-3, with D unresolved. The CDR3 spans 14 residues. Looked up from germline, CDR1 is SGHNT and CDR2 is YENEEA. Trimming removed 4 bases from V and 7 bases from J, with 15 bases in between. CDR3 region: CASSSPSTYHTQYF. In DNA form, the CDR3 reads TGTGCCAGCAGCTCCCCTAGTACTTATCATACGCAGTATTTT.

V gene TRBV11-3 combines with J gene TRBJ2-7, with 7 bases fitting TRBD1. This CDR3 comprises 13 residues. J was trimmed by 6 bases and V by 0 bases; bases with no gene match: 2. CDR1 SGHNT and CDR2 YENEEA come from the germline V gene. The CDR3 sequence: CASSLEGGLEQYF. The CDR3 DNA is TGTGCCAGCAGCTTAGAAGGGGGCCTCGAGCAGTACTTC.

The CDR3 spells CASSDRTGANSGNTIYF. The CDR3 DNA reads TGTGCCAGCAGTGATAGGACAGGGGCCAACTCTGGAAACACCATATATTTT. V is TRBV2 and J is TRBJ1-3; TRBD1 matches 9 bases. The CDR3 is made up of 17 amino acids. The V gene end was trimmed by 3 bases and the J gene end by 0 bases; junction bases not matched to a gene: 6. Germline assignment: CDR1 SNHLY and CDR2 FYNNEI.

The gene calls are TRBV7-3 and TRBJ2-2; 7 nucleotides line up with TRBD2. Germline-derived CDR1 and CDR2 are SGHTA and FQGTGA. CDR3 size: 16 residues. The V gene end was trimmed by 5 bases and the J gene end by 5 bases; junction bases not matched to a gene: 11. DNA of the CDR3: TGTGCCAGCAGCCCTAGGCTAGCGGACCCAACCGGGGAGCTGTTTTTT. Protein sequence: CASSPRLADPTGELFF.

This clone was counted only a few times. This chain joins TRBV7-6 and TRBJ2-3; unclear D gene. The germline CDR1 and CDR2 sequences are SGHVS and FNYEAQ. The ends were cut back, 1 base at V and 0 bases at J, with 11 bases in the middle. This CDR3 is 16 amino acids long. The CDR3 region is CASSLVAAASTDTQYF. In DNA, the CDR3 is TGTGCCAGCAGCTTAGTCGCGGCTGCTAGCACAGATACGCAGTATTTT.

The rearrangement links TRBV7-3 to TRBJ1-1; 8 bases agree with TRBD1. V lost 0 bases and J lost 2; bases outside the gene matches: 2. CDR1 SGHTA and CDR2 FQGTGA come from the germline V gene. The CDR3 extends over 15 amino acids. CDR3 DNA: TGTGCCAGCAGCTTAACGACAGGGGTTAACACTGAAGCTTTCTTT. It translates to CASSLTTGVNTEAFF.

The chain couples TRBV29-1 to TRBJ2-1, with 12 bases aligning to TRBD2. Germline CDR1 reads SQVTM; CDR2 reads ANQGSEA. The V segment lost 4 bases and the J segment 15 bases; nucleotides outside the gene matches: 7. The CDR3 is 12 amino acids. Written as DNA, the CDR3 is TGCAGCGTTGCGCTAGCGGGAGGGGGGCTGTTCTTC. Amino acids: CSVALAGGGLFF.

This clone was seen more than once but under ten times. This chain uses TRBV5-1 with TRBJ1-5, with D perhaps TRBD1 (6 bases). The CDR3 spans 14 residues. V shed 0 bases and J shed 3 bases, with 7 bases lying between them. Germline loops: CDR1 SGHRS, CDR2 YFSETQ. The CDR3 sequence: CASSLDRDNQPQHF. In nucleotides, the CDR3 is TGCGCCAGCAGCTTGGACAGGGACAATCAGCCCCAGCATTTT. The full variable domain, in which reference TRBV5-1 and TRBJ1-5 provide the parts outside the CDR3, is KAGVTQTPRYLIKTRGQQVTLSCSPISGHRSVSWYQQTPGQGLQFLFEYFSETQRNKGNFPGRFSGRQFSNSRSEMNVSTLELGDSALYLCASSLDRDNQPQHFGDGTRLSIL.

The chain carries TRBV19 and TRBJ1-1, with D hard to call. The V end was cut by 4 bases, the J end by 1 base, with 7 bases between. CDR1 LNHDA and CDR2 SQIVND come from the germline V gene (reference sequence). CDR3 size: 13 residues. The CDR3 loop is CASSRQENTEAFF. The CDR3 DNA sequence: TGTGCCAGTAGTAGACAAGAGAACACTGAAGCTTTCTTT. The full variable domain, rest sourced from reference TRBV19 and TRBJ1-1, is DGGITQSPKYLFRKEGQNVTLSCEQNLNHDAMYWYRQDPGQGLRLIYYSQIVNDFQKGDIAEGYSVSREKKESFPLTVTSAQKNPTAFYLCASSRQENTEAFFGQGTRLTVV.

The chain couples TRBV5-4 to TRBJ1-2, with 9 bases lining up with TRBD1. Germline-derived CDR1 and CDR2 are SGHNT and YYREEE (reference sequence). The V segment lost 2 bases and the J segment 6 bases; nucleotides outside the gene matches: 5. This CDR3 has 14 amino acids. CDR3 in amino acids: CASSLITGGNGYTF. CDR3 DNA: TGTGCCAGCAGCTTAATCACAGGGGGCAATGGCTACACCTTC.

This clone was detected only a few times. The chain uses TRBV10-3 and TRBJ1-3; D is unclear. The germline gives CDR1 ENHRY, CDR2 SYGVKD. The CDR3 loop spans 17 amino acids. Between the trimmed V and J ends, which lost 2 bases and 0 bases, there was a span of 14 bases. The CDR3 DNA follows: TGTGCCATCAGTGAGCCGAGGGTGGCCCGCTCTGGAAACACCATATATTTT. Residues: CAISEPRVARSGNTIYF.

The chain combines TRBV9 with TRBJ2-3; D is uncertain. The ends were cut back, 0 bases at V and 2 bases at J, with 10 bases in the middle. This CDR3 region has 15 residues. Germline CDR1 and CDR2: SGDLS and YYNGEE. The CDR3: CASSVVVADTDTQYF. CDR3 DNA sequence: TGTGCCAGCAGCGTAGTGGTAGCAGACACAGATACGCAGTATTTT.

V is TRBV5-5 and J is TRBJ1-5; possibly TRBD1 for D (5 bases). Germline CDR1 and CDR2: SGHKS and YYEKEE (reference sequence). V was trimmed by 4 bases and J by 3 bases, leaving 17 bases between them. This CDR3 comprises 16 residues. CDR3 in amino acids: CASSLQGRAVNQPQHF. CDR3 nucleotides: TGTGCCAGCAGCCTCCAGGGCAGGGCGGTCAATCAGCCCCAGCATTTT.

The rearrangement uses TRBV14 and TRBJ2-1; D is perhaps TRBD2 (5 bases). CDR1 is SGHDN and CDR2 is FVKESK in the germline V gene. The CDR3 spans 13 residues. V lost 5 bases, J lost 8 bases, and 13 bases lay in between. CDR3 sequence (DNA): TGTGCCAGCAGCTATTGGGTTAGCGATGAGCAGTTCTTC. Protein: CASSYWVSDEQFF.

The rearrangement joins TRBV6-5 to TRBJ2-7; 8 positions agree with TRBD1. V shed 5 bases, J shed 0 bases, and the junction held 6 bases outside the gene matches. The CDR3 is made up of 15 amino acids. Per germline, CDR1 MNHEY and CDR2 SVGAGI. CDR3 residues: CASSMTGASSYEQYF. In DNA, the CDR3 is TGTGCCAGCAGTATGACAGGGGCCAGCTCCTACGAGCAGTACTTC.

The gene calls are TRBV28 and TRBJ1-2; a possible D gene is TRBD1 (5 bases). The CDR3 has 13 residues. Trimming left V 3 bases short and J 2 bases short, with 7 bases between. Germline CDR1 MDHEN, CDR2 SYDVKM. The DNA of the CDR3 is TGTGCCAGCAGTTTGCAGGGAAACTATGGCTACACCTTC. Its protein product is CASSLQGNYGYTF.

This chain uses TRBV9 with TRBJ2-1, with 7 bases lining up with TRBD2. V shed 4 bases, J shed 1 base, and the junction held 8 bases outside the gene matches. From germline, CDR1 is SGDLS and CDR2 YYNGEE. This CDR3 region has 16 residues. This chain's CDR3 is CASSSRRESSYNEQFF. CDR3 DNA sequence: TGTGCCAGCAGCTCTCGGCGGGAGAGTTCCTACAATGAGCAGTTCTTC.

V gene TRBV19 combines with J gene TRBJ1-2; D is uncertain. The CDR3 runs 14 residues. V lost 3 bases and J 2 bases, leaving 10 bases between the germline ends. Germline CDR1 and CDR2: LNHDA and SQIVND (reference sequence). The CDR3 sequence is CASSMRASNYGYTF. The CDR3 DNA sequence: TGTGCCAGTAGTATGAGGGCCAGCAACTATGGCTACACCTTC.

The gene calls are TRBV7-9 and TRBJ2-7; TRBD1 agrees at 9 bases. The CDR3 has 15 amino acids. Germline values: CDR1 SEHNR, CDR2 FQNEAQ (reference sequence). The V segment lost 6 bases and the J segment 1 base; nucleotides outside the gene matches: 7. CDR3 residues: CASRKGTGSSYEQYF. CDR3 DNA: TGTGCCAGCAGGAAAGGGACAGGGTCATCCTACGAGCAGTACTTC.

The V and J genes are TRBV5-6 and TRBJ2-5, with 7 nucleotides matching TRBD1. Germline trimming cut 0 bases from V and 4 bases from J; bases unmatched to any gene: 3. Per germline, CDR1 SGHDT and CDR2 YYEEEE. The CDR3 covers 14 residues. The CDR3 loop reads CASSLAGTAETQYF. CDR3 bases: TGTGCCAGCAGCTTGGCCGGGACAGCAGAGACCCAGTACTTC.

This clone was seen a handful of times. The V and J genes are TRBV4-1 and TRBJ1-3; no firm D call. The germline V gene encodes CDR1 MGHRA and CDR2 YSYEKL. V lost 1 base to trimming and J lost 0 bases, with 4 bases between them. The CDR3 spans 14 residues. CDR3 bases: TGCGCCAGCAGCCAAGTTCACTCTGGAAACACCATATATTTT. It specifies CASSQVHSGNTIYF.

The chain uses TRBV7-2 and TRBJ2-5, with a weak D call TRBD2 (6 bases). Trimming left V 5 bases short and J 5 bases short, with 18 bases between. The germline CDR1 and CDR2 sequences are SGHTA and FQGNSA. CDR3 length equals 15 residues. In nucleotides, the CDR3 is TGTGCCAGCAGCCTATACAGCGCGGGACGGGAGACCCAGTACTTC. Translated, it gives CASSLYSAGRETQYF.

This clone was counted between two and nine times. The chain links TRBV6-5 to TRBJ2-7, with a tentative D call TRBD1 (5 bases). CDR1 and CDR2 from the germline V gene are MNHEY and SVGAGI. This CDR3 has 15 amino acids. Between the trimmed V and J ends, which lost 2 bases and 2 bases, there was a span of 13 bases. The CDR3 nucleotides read TGTGCCAGCAGTTACAACTTACCAGGGACCTACGAGCAGTACTTC. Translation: CASSYNLPGTYEQYF.

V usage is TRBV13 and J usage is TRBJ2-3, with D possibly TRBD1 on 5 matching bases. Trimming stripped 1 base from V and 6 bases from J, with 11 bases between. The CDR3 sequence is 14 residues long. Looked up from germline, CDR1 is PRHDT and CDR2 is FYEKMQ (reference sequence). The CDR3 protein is CASSLEGLADTQYF. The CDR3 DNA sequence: TGTGCCAGCAGCTTAGAGGGGTTGGCGGATACGCAGTATTTT.